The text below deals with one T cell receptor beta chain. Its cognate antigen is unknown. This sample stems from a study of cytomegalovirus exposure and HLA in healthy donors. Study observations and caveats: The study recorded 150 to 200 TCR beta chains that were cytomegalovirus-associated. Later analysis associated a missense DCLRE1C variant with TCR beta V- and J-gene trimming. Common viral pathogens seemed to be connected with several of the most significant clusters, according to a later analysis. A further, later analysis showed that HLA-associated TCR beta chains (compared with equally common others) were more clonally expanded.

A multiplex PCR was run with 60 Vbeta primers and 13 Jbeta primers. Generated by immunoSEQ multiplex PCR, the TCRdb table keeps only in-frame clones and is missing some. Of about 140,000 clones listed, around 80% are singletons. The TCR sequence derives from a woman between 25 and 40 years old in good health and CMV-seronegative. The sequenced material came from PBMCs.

The chain's CDR3 is CASTHGVGEQFF. In nucleotides, the CDR3 is TGTGCCAGCACCCACGGGGTCGGGGAGCAGTTCTTC. The gene calls are TRBV6-6 and TRBJ2-1; TRBD2 is a possible D gene (5 bases). Germline loops: CDR1 MNHNY, CDR2 SVGAGI (reference sequence). The CDR3 runs 12 residues. V lost 7 bases and J lost 10, with 14 bases in between.